These T cell receptor beta chains were read from a single sample in a study of blood T cell repertoires in COVID-19. Clones were sequenced by immunoSEQ multiplex PCR, and TCRdb holds only the in-frame ones, with some missing. The data hold under 130,000 clones, with approximately 80% observed a single time. The sample was peripheral blood. These receptors were obtained from a woman older than 75 with acute or convalescent COVID-19. Both conserved end residues are part of each CDR3. Fields, in order: D gene, V gene, clone size, J gene, CDR3 protein, CDR3 DNA. The D gene is left open where the match is weak. Clone size is given for some rows only: seen once, a few or many times, or a class if the clone is expanded.

>TRBD1|TRBV29-1|-|TRBJ2-7
CSVARGSYEQYF
TGCAGCGTTGCCAGGGGGTCCTACGAGCAGTACTTC
>-|TRBV2|-|TRBJ2-1
CASRGTGYNEQFF
TGTGCCAGCAGGGGGACTGGATACAATGAGCAGTTCTTC
>TRBD2|TRBV4-1|-|TRBJ2-1
CASSQGLAGGPRNEQFF
TGCGCCAGCAGCCAGGGCCTAGCGGGAGGGCCGAGGAATGAGCAGTTCTTC
>TRBD1|TRBV3-1/TRBV3-2|-|TRBJ2-7
CASSPQGASYEQYF
TGTGCCAGCAGCCCTCAGGGGGCGTCCTACGAGCAGTACTTC
>-|TRBV12-3/TRBV12-4|-|TRBJ2-7
CASSLQGGEQYF
TGTGCCAGCAGTTTACAGGGAGGCGAGCAGTACTTC
>-|TRBV5-1|few|TRBJ1-1
CASSQRRPPGYRTEAFF
TGCGCCAGCAGCCAAAGGAGGCCTCCAGGCTATAGGACTGAAGCTTTCTTT
>-|TRBV5-1|-|TRBJ2-2
CASSLFIGGAGELFF
TGCGCCAGCAGCTTGTTTATAGGGGGTGCCGGGGAGCTGTTTTTT
>-|TRBV19|-|TRBJ2-7
CASSITGGQSYEQYF
TGTGCCAGTAGTATTACCGGGGGACAGTCCTACGAGCAGTACTTC
>TRBD1|TRBV10-3|many|TRBJ1-2
CAIGDRSYGYTF
TGTGCCATCGGGGACAGATCCTATGGCTACACCTTC
>TRBD1|TRBV2|-|TRBJ1-5
CASSVGQGIRQPQHF
TGTGCCAGCAGCGTTGGACAGGGGATACGTCAGCCCCAGCATTTT
>-|TRBV2|-|TRBJ2-7
CASSTQGYEQYF
TGTGCCAGCAGTACGCAGGGCTACGAGCAGTACTTC
>TRBD2|TRBV19|-|TRBJ2-2
CASTPGLAGFTGELFF
TGTGCCAGTACCCCAGGACTAGCGGGATTCACCGGGGAGCTGTTTTTT
>-|TRBV4-1|-|TRBJ1-5
CASSQDQQGNQPQHF
TGCGCCAGCAGCCAAGATCAACAGGGCAATCAGCCCCAGCATTTT
>-|TRBV19|-|TRBJ2-6
CAISWPGESGANVLTF
TGTGCCATCTCCTGGCCAGGGGAATCTGGGGCCAACGTCCTGACTTTC